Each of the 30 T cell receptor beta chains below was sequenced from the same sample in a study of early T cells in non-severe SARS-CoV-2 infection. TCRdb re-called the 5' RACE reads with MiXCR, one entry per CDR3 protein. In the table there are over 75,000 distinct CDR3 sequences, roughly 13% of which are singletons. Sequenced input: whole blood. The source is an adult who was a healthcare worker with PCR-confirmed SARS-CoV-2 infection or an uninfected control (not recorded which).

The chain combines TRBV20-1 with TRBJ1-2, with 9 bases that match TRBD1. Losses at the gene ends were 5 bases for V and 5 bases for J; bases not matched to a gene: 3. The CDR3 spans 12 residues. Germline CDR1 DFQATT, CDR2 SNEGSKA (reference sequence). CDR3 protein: CSARTGVYGYTF. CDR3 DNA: TGCAGTGCTCGGACAGGGGTTTATGGCTACACCTTC.

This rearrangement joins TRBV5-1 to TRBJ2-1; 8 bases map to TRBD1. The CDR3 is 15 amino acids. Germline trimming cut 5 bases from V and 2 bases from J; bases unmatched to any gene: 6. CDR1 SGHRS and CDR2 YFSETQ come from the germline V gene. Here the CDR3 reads CASRRQGFAYNEQFF. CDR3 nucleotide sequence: TGCGCCAGCAGGCGACAGGGGTTCGCCTACAATGAGCAGTTCTTC. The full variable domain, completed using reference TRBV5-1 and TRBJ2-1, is KAGVTQTPRYLIKTRGQQVTLSCSPISGHRSVSWYQQTPGQGLQFLFEYFSETQRNKGNFPGRFSGRQFSNSRSEMNVSTLELGDSALYLCASRRQGFAYNEQFFGPGTRLTVL.

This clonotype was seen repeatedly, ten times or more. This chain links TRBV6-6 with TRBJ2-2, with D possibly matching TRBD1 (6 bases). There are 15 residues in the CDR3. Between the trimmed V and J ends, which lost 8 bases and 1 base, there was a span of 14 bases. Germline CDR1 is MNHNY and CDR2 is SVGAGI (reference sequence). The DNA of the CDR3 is TGTGCCAGCCGACTACAGGGAAGGAACACCGGGGAGCTGTTTTTT. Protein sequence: CASRLQGRNTGELFF.

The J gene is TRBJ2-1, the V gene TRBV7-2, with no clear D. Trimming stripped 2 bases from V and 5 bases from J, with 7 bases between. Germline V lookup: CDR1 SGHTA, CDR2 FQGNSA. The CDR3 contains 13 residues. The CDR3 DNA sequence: TGTGCCAGCAGCTTATTGCCTCACAATGAGCAGTTCTTC. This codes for CASSLLPHNEQFF. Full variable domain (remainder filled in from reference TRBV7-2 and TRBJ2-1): GAGVSQSPSNKVTEKGKDVELRCDPISGHTALYWYRQSLGQGLEFLIYFQGNSAPDKSGLPSDRFSAERTGGSVSTLTIQRTQQEDSAVYLCASSLLPHNEQFFGPGTRLTVL.

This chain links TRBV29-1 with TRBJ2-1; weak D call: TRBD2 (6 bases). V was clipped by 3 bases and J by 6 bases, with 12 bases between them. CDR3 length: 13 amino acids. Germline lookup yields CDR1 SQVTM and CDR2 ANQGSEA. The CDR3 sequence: CSVDVGGGNEQFF. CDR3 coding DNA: TGCAGCGTTGATGTGGGGGGAGGCAATGAGCAGTTCTTC.

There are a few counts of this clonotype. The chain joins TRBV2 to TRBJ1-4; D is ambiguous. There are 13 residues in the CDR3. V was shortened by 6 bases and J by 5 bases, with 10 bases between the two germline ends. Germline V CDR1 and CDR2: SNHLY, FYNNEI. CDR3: CASRVDGNEKLFF. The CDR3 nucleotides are TGTGCCAGCAGGGTCGACGGCAATGAAAAACTGTTTTTT.

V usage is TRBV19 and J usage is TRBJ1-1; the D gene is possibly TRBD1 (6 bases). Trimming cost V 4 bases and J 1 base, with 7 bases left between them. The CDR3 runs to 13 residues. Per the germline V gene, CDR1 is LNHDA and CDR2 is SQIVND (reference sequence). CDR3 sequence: CASSTRGNTEAFF. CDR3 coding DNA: TGTGCCAGTAGTACCAGGGGGAACACTGAAGCTTTCTTT.

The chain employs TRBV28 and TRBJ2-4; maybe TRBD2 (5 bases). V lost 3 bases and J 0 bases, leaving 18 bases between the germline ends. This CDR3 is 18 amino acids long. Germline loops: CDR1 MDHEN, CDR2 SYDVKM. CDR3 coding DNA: TGTGCCAGCAGTTTTTCGGTTCCGTGGGGAGTAGCCAAAAACATTCAGTACTTC. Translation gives CASSFSVPWGVAKNIQYF.

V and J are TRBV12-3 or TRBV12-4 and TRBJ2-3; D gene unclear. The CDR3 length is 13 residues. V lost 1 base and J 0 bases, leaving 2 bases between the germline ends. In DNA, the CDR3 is TGTGCCAGCAGTTTAGAGAGCACAGATACGCAGTATTTT. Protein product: CASSLESTDTQYF.

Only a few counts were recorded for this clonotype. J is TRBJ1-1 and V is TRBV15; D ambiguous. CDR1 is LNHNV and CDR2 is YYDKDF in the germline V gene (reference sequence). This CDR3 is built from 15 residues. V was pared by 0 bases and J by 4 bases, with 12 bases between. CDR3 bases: TGTGCCACCAGCAGAGATAACTCTAAGGGCACTGAAGCTTTCTTT. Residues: CATSRDNSKGTEAFF.

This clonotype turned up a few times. CDR3 protein: CASSSKDYQETQYF. The DNA for the CDR3 is TGTGCCAGCAGCTCCAAGGACTATCAAGAGACCCAGTACTTC. The chain is built from TRBV11-2 and TRBJ2-5; possible D gene TRBD2, 6 bases. Germline-derived CDR1 and CDR2 are SGHAT and FQNNGV. Trimming took off 4 bases at V and 2 bases at J, with 11 bases between the two ends. This CDR3 comprises 14 residues.

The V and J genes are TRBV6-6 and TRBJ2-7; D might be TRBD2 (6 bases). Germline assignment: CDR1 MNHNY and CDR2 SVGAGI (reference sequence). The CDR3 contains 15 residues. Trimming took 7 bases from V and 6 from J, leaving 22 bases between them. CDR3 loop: CASTALADYSGEQYF. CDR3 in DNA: TGTGCCAGCACTGCTTTAGCGGATTATTCTGGCGAGCAGTACTTC.

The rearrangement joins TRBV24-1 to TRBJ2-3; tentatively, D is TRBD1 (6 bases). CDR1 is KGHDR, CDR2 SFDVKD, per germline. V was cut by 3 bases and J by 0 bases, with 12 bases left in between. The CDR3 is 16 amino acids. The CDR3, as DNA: TGTGCCACCAGTGATCCCCGGGACATCAGCACAGATACGCAGTATTTT. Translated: CATSDPRDISTDTQYF.

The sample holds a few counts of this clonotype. DNA for the CDR3: TGTGCCAGCAGCCAAAACAGGGCTTCACCCCTCCACTTT. This translates into CASSQNRASPLHF. The chain joins TRBV7-9 to TRBJ1-6; maybe TRBD1 (6 bases). CDR3 length equals 13 residues. Trimming took off 5 bases at V and 9 bases at J, with 11 bases between the two ends. CDR1 and CDR2 (germline): SEHNR, FQNEAQ (reference sequence).

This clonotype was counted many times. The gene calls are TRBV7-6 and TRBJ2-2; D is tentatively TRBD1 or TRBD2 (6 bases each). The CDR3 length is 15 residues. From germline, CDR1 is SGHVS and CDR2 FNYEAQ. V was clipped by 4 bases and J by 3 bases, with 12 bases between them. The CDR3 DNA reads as TGTGCCAGCAGCTATCCCCGGGGGCACACCGGGGAGCTGTTTTTT. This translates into CASSYPRGHTGELFF.

The CDR3 nucleotides read TGCGCCAGCAGTGCGACAGGGTTCGTCGAAAAACTGTTTTTT. Encoded protein: CASSATGFVEKLFF. The chain links TRBV10-1 to TRBJ1-4; TRBD1 aligns across 7 bases. This CDR3 region has 14 residues. In germline, CDR1 is WNHNN, CDR2 SYGVQD (reference sequence). After removal of 4 bases from V and 8 bases from J, the junction contained 7 bases not matched to a gene.

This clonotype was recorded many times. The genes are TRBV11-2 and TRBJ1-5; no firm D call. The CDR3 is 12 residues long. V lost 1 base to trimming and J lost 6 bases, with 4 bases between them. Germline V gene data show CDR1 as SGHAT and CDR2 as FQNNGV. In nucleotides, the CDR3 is TGTGCCAGCAGCTTAGGAAGTCAGCCCCAGCATTTT. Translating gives CASSLGSQPQHF.

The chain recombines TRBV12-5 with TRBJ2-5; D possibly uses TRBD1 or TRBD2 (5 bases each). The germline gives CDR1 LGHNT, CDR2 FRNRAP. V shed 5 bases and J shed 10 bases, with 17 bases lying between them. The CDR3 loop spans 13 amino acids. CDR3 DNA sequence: TGTGCTAGTGGTCCCGCCGGGGCCACCAGCCAGTACTTC. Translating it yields CASGPAGATSQYF.

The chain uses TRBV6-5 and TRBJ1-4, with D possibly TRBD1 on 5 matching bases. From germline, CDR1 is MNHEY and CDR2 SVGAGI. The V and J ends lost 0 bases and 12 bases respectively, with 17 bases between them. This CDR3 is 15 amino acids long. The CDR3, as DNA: TGTGCCAGCAGTTACTCGTGGGGCCTGCGCACGGAACTGTTTTTT. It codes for CASSYSWGLRTELFF.

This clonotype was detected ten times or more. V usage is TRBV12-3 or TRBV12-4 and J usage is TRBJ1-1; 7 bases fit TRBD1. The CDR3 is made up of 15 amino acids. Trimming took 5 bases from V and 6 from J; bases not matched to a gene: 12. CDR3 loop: CASSPTTGPRAEAFF. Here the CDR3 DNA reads TGTGCCAGCAGTCCAACGACAGGGCCAAGGGCTGAAGCTTTCTTT.

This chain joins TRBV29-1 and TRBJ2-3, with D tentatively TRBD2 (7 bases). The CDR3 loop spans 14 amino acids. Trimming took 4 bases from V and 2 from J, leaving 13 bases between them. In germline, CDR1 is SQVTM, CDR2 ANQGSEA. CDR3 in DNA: TGCAGCGTTGCACGGGGGGCTCCCACAGATACGCAGTATTTT. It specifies CSVARGAPTDTQYF.

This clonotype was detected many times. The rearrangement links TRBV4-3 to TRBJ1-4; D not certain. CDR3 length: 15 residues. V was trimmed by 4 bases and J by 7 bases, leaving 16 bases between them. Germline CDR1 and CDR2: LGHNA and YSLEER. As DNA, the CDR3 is TGCGCCAGCAGCCCCAGAGGCGACACCGGTGAAAAACTGTTTTTT. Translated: CASSPRGDTGEKLFF.

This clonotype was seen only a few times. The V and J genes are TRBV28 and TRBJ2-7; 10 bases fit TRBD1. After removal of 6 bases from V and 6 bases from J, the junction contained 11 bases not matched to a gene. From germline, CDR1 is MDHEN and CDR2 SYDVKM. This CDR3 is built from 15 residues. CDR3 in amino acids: CASSRTGTGASEQYF. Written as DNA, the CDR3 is TGTGCCAGCAGCCGCACCGGGACAGGGGCCTCCGAGCAGTACTTC.

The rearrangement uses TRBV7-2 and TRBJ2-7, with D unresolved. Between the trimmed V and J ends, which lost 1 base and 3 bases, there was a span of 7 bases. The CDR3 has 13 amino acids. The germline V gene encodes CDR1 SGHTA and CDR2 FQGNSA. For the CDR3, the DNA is TGTGCCAGCAGCTTAGGCTGGAGCTACGAGCAGTACTTC. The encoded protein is CASSLGWSYEQYF.

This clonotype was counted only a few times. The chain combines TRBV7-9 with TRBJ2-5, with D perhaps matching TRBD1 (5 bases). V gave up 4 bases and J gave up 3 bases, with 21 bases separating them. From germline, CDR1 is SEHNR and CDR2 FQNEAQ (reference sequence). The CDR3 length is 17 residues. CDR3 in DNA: TGTGCCAGCAGCTCCAGAGCCGCACTCAGGGAAAAAGAGACCCAGTACTTC. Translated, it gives CASSSRAALREKETQYF.

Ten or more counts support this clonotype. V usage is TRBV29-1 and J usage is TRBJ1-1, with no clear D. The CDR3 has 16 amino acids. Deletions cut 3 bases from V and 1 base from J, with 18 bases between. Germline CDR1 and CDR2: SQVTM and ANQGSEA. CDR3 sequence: CSVDGRTGRQNTEAFF. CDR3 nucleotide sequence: TGCAGCGTTGATGGGCGGACCGGACGGCAGAACACTGAAGCTTTCTTT.

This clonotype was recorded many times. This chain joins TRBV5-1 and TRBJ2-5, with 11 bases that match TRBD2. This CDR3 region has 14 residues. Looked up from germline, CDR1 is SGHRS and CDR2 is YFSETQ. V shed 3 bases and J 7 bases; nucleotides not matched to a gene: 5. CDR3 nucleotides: TGCGCCAGCAGCTCGGGACTAGCGGACGGGACCCAGTACTTC. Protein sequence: CASSSGLADGTQYF.

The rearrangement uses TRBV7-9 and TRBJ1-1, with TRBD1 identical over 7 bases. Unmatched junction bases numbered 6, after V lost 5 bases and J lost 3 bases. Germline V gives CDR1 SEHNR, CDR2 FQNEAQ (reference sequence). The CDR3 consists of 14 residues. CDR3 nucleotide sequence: TGTGCCAGCAGCCTTCCGGGACAGTACACTGAAGCTTTCTTT. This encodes CASSLPGQYTEAFF.

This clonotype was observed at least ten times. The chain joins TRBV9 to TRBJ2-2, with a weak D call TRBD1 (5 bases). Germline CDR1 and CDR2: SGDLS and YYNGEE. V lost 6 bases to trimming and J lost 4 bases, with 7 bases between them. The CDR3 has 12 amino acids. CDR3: CASKGLTGELFF. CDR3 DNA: TGTGCCAGCAAGGGGCTCACCGGGGAGCTGTTTTTT.

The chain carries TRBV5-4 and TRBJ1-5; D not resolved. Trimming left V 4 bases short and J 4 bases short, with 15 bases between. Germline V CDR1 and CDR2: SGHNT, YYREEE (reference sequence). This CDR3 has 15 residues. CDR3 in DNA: TGTGCCAGCAGCCCCGGGCCCAGGAGGAATCAGCCCCAGCATTTT. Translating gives CASSPGPRRNQPQHF.